Listed here is a single T cell receptor (beta chain). The CDR3 consists of 14 residues. Losses at the gene ends were 4 bases for V and 0 bases for J; bases not matched to a gene: 3. The germline gives CDR1 LNHDA, CDR2 SQIVND (reference sequence). This entry comes from a study of T cell changes during pregnancy in multiple sclerosis. Libraries were prepared by immunoSEQ multiplex PCR; TCRdb keeps only in-frame clonotypes and omits some of them. The sample gives 47,000 or so clones, around 91% of which show up once; 5% to 6.5% is in the top ten. The receptor was derived from a female donor in good health, enrolled as a control in a pregnancy study. Source: peripheral blood, taken after pregnancy. The chain is built from TRBV19 and TRBJ2-7, with 7 bases aligning to TRBD1. The CDR3 region is CASSKGQSSYEQYF. The DNA for the CDR3 is TGTGCCAGTAGTAAGGGACAGAGCTCCTACGAGCAGTACTTC.